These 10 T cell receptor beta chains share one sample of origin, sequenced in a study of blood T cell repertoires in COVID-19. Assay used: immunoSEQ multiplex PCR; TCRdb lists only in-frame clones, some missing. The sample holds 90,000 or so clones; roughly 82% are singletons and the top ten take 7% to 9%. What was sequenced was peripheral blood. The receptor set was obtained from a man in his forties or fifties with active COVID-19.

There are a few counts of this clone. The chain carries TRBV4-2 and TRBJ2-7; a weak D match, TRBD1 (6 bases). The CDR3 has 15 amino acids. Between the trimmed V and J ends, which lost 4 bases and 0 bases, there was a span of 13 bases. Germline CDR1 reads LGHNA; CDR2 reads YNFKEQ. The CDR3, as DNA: TGTGCCAGCAGCCCTATCAGGGGCGCCTCCTACGAGCAGTACTTC. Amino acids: CASSPIRGASYEQYF.

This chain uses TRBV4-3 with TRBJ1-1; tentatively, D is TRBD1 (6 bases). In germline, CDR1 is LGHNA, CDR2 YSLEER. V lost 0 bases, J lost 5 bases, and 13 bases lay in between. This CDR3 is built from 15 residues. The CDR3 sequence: CASSQEWGRRTEAFF. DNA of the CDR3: TGCGCCAGCAGCCAAGAATGGGGGCGAAGGACTGAAGCTTTCTTT.

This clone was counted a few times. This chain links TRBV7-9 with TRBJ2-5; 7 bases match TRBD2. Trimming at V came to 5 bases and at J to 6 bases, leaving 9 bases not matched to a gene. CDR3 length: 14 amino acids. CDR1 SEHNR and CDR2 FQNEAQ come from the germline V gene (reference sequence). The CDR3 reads CASSPVGGYQTQYF. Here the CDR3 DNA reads TGTGCCAGCAGCCCGGTCGGGGGGTATCAGACCCAGTACTTC. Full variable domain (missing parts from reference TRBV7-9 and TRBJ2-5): DTGVSQNPRHKITKRGQNVTFRCDPISEHNRLYWYRQTLGQGPEFLTYFQNEAQLEKSRLLSDRFSAERPKGSFSTLEIQRTEQGDSAMYLCASSPVGGYQTQYFGPGTRLLVL.

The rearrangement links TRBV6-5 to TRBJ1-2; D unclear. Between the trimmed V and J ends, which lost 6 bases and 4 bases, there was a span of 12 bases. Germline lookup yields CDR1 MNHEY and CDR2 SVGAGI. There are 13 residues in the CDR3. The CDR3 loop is CASSLEGSYGYTF. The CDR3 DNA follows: TGTGCCAGCAGCTTGGAGGGTAGCTATGGCTACACCTTC.

CDR3 amino acids: CATSDSRVGTEAFF. The CDR3 DNA reads TGTGCCACCAGTGATTCCAGGGTCGGGACTGAAGCTTTCTTT. This rearrangement joins TRBV24-1 to TRBJ1-1; D perhaps matches TRBD1 (5 bases). The V gene lost 2 bases and the J gene lost 5 bases, with 11 bases spanning the gap. This CDR3 region has 14 residues. Looked up from germline, CDR1 is KGHDR and CDR2 is SFDVKD.

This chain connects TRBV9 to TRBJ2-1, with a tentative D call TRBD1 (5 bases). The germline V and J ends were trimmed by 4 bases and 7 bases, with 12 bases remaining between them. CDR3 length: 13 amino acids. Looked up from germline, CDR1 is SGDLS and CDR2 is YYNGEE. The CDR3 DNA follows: TGTGCCAGCAGCACTGGACAAATGAATGAGCAGTTCTTC. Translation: CASSTGQMNEQFF.

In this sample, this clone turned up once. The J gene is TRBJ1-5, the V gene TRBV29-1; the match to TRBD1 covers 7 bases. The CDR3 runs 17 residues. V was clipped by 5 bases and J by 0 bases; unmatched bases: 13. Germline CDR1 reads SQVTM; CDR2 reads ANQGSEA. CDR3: CSVLLQEGAYSNQPQHF. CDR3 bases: TGCAGCGTTCTCTTACAGGAGGGGGCCTATAGCAATCAGCCCCAGCATTTT.

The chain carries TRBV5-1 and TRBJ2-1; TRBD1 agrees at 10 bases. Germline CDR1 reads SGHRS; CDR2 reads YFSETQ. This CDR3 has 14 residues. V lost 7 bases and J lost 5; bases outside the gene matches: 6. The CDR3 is CASQGQGSNNEQFF. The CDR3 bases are TGCGCCAGCCAGGGACAGGGGTCTAACAATGAGCAGTTCTTC.

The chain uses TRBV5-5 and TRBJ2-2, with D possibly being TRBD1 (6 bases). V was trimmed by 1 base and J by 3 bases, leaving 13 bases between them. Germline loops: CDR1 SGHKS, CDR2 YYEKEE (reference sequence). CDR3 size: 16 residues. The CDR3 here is CASSLTTGSHTGELFF. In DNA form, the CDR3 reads TGTGCCAGCAGCTTGACTACAGGGTCGCACACCGGGGAGCTGTTTTTT.

CDR3 DNA sequence: TGTGCCAGCAGCAGGGACAGGGGTAGGGAGACCCAGTACTTC. Amino acid sequence: CASSRDRGRETQYF. The V gene is TRBV11-1, the J gene TRBJ2-5; 10 bases are shared with TRBD1. V shed 5 bases, J shed 5 bases, and the junction held 5 bases outside the gene matches. Germline lookup yields CDR1 SGHAT and CDR2 FQDESV (reference sequence). This CDR3 has 14 residues.